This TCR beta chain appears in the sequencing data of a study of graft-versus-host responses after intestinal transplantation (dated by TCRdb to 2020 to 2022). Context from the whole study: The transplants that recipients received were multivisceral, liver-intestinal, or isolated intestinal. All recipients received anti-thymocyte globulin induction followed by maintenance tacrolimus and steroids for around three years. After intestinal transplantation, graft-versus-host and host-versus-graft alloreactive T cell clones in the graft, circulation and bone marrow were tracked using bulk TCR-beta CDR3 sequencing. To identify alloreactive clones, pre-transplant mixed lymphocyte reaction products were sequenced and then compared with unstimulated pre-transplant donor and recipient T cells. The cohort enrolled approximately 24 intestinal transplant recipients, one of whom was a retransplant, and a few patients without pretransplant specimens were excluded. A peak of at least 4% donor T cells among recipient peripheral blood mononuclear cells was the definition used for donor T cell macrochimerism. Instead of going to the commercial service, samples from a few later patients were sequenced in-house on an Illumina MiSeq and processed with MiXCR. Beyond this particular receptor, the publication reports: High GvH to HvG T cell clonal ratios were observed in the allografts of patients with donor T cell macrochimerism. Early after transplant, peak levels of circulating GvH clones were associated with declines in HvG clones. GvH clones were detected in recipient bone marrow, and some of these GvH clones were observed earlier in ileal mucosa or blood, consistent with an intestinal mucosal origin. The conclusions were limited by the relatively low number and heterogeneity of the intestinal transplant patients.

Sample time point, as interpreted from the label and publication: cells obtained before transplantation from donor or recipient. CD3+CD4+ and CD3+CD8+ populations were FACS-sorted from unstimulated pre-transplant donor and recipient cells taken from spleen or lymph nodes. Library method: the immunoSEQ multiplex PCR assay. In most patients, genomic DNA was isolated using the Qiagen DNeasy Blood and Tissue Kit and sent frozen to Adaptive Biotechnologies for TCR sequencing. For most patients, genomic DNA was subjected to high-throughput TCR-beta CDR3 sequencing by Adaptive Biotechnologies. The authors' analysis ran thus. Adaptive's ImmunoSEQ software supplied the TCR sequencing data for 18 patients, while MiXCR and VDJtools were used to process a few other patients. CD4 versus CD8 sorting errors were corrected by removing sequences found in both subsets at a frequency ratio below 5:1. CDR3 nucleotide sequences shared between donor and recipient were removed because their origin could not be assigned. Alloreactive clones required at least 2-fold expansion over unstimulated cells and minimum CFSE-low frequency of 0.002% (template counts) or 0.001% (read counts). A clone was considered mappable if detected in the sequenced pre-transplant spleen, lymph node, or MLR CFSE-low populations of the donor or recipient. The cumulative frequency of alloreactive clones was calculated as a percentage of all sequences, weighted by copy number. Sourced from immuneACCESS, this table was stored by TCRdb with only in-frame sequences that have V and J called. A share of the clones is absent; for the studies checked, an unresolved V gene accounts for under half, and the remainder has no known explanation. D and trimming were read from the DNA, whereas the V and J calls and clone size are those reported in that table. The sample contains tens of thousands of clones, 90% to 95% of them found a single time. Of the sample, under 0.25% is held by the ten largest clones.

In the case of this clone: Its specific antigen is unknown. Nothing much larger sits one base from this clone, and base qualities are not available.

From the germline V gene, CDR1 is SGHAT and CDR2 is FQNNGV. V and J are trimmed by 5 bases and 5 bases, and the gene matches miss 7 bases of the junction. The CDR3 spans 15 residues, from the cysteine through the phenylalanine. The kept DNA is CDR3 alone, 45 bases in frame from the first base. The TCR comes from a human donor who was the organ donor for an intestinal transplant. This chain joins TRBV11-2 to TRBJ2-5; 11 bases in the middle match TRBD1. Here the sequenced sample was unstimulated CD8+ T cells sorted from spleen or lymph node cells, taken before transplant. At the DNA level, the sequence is TGTGCCAGCAGCCGGGGGACAGGGGGTGAGGAGACCCAGTACTTC. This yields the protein CASSRGTGGEETQYF.